The 9 T cell receptor beta chains below were found in one sample sequenced in a study of control samples from healthy donors and cancer patients. Profiling relied on immunoSEQ multiplex PCR, and the TCRdb table lists in-frame clones only, not all of them. The table has just over 90,000 clones, roughly nine tenths seen once. Material: blood. These receptors came from a woman in her forties or fifties in good health.

The J gene is TRBJ1-6, the V gene TRBV6-6; 7 bases align to TRBD1. Germline V gives CDR1 MNHNY, CDR2 SVGAGI (reference sequence). The CDR3 is 15 amino acids. The V gene end was trimmed by 6 bases and the J gene end by 7 bases; junction bases not matched to a gene: 9. The CDR3 region has the DNA TGTGCCAGCAGCCAACGGACAGGCGCAAATTCACCCCTCCACTTT. It yields the protein CASSQRTGANSPLHF.

The chain joins TRBV29-1 to TRBJ1-1, with D possibly TRBD1 on 6 matching bases. Germline-derived CDR1 and CDR2 are SQVTM and ANQGSEA. Trimming removed 5 bases from V and 1 base from J, with 11 bases in between. This CDR3 has 13 amino acids. The CDR3 nucleotides read TGCAGCGTTTTAGGACAGCCGAACACTGAAGCTTTCTTT. It codes for CSVLGQPNTEAFF.

V gene TRBV21-1 combines with J gene TRBJ2-6; the table calls TRBD1, which could not be checked here. TRBV21-1 corresponds to a pseudogene. The CDR3 is made up of 18 amino acids. The CDR3 here is CASSKDNSTLSGANVLTF. CDR3 nucleotides: TGTGCCAGCAGCAAAGATAACAGCACCCTCTCTGGGGCCAACGTCCTGACTTTC.

J is TRBJ2-1 and V is TRBV10-3; 12 bases map to TRBD2. V trimming: 4 bases; J trimming: 9 bases; junction bases outside the gene matches: 7. The germline V gene has CDR1 ENHRY and CDR2 SYGVKD. The CDR3 totals 15 residues. CDR3 sequence: CAISVRTSGMGEQFF. The DNA for the CDR3 is TGTGCCATCAGTGTGAGGACTAGCGGGATGGGTGAGCAGTTCTTC.

The V gene is TRBV28, the J gene TRBJ1-2; 7 nucleotides match TRBD1. This CDR3 has 13 residues. After removal of 2 bases from V and 8 bases from J, the junction contained 5 bases not matched to a gene. Germline CDR1 is MDHEN and CDR2 is SYDVKM. Here the CDR3 reads CASSLTGAHGYTF. The CDR3 DNA reads TGTGCCAGCAGTTTAACAGGGGCGCACGGCTACACCTTC.

Worth noting for this clone: A read error may account for a junction end that differs from germline. The genes are TRBV7-9 and TRBJ1-2, with D maybe TRBD1 (5 bases). The CDR3 sequence is 10 residues long. Germline lookup yields CDR1 SEHNR and CDR2 FQNEAQ (reference sequence). The DNA for the CDR3 is TGTGCCAGCAGCCAGACAGAGTACGCCTTC. Encoded protein: CASSQTEYAF.

V usage is TRBV7-3 and J usage is TRBJ2-1; D remains unclear. From germline, CDR1 is SGHTA and CDR2 FQGTGA. V gave up 2 bases and J gave up 5 bases, with 7 bases separating them. The length of the CDR3 is 13 residues. In nucleotides, the CDR3 is TGTGCCAGCAGCTTAGGGCAGAACAATGAGCAGTTCTTC. This translates into CASSLGQNNEQFF.

The chain links TRBV7-2 to TRBJ2-5; D unresolved. Germline V gene data show CDR1 as SGHTA and CDR2 as FQGNSA. The CDR3 contains 12 residues. The ends were cut back, 5 bases at V and 4 bases at J, with 8 bases in the middle. CDR3 nucleotides: TGTGCCAGCAGCCCTACCGGAGAGACCCAGTACTTC. This translates into CASSPTGETQYF.

The rearrangement joins TRBV7-2 to TRBJ2-4, with D possibly being TRBD2 (6 bases). The CDR3 has 14 residues. With 1 base removed from V and 3 bases from J, the gap between germline ends came to 7 bases. Per the germline V gene, CDR1 is SGHTA and CDR2 is FQGNSA. The CDR3 coding sequence is TGTGCCAGCAGCTTAGAGCGGGTCAAAAACATTCAGTACTTC. This encodes CASSLERVKNIQYF.